The entry that follows covers one TCR beta chain sequence. The antigen is undetermined. The data stem from a study of cytomegalovirus exposure and HLA in healthy donors. Only in-frame clones appear in the TCRdb table, and some are missing; sequencing was by immunoSEQ multiplex PCR. The table lists around 180,000 clones, around four fifths of them singletons, with under 7.5% in the top ten. Germline V gives CDR1 SGHTA, CDR2 FQGNSA. V lost 1 base, J lost 6 bases, and 13 bases lay in between. There are 14 residues in the CDR3. General study results and limits: Rarity characterized most TCR sequences, yet some public TCRs appeared in many donors.

Donors were drawn from the 120-subject validation cohort, separate from the 666-subject first cohort. The sample consisted of PBMCs. The clonotype originates from a man younger than 35 in good health and CMV-seropositive. The V and J genes are TRBV7-2 and TRBJ2-7; a possible D gene is TRBD1 (5 bases). The chain's CDR3 is CASSLVSQGSEQYF. CDR3 bases: TGTGCCAGCAGCTTAGTTTCTCAGGGTTCCGAGCAGTACTTC. Filled out from reference TRBV7-2 and TRBJ2-7, the complete variable domain reads GAGVSQSPSNKVTEKGKDVELRCDPISGHTALYWYRQSLGQGLEFLIYFQGNSAPDKSGLPSDRFSAERTGGSVSTLTIQRTQQEDSAVYLCASSLVSQGSEQYFGPGTRLTVT.